One T cell receptor beta chain is described in this entry. The sample belongs to a study of shared clonotypes between healthy human individuals. Trimming cost V 2 bases and J 2 bases, with 16 bases left between them. The CDR3 extends over 16 amino acids. The germline V gene encodes CDR1 SNHLY and CDR2 FYNNEI. Data came from immunoSEQ multiplex PCR; TCRdb stores just in-frame clones and leaves some out. The table lists about 1.1 million clones, 78% of them singletons, with under 0.65% in the top ten. The chain is built from TRBV2 and TRBJ2-7; no definite D call. The specimen sequenced was memory CD4+ T cells from PBMCs. Subset described: CD45RA-negative fraction. This sequence was found in a young man in good health. Some clones in this sample may be carry-over from other donors' samples. The CDR3 region has the DNA TGTGCCAGCAGTGAATGGGTGGTAGCAGGTACCTACGAGCAGTACTTC. Translating it yields CASSEWVVAGTYEQYF.